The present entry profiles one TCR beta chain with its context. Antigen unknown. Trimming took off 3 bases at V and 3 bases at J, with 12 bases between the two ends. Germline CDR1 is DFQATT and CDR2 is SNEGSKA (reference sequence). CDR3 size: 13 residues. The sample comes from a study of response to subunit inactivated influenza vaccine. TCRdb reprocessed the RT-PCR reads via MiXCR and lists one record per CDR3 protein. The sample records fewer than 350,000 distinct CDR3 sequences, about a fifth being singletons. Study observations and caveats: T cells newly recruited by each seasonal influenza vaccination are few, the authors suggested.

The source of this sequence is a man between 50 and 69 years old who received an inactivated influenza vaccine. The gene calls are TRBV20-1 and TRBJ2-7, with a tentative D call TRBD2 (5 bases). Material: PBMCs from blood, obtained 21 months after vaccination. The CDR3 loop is CSARGRTYYEQYF. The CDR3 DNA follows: TGCAGTGCTAGGGGCAGGACTTACTACGAGCAGTACTTC.